This T cell receptor beta chain was sequenced during a study of neurological immune-mediated disorders. Noted time point: longitudinal time-point 2. General observations from the study: The multiple sclerosis repertoire cluster was associated with no clinical or MRI feature.

Trimming took off 4 bases at V and 7 bases at J, with 16 bases between the two ends. Per germline, CDR1 MDHEN and CDR2 SYDVKM. The CDR3 length is 14 residues. This clonotype was observed many times. The target antigen is unknown. Using its own MiXCR run on the 5' RACE reads, TCRdb lists one record per CDR3 protein. Found here are about 80,000 distinct CDR3 sequences, 5.8% of them singletons; the top ten hold approximately 7.9%. This chain links TRBV28 with TRBJ2-5, with D possibly matching TRBD2 (6 bases). The receptor was derived from a woman aged 60-75 years with multiple sclerosis. Sequenced input: PBMCs. DNA of the CDR3: TGTGCCAGCAGTTGGGGGGTCCTTCTAGGGACCCAGTACTTC. Translation: CASSWGVLLGTQYF.